This record covers a single T cell receptor beta chain. Trimming took 5 bases from V and 8 from J; bases not matched to a gene: 10. CDR1 and CDR2 from the germline V gene are LNHDA and SQIVND (reference sequence). This CDR3 is built from 15 residues. Participants spanned ages about 18 to 100 years and resided in about 24 US areas. Allocation to cohorts depended on clinical history reported by the participants. The record originates from a study of blood T cell repertoires in COVID-19. Overall study context: PBMCs, B-cell-depleted T cells, or T cells provided the cDNA or gDNA that made up the material.

In the study's own analysis: Estimates of nucleated cell counts were drawn from the amplification of reference gene primers. Clones were sequenced by immunoSEQ multiplex PCR, and TCRdb holds only the in-frame ones, with some missing. That table supplies the V and J calls and clone size; D and trimming were determined from the DNA. This sample carries fewer than 250,000 clones, approximately 90% of them seen once, and the ten largest clones take 0.85% to 0.9%. Sequenced sample: PBMCs or T cells enriched from blood (not recorded which). The clonotype originates from a man aged 50-59 years who had been exposed to COVID-19. V gene TRBV19 combines with J gene TRBJ1-4; 8 bases line up with TRBD1. CDR3 bases: TGTGCCAGTAGTTCCCAGGGGGCAGGGCGCGAAAAACTGTTTTTT. This gives the protein CASSSQGAGREKLFF.